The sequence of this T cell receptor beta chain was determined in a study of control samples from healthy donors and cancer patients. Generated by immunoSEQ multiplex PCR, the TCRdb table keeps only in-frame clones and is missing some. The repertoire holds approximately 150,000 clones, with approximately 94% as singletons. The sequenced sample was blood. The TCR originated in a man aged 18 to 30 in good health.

CDR3 sequence reads: CASSLRQGDEQYF. The CDR3 nucleotides read TGTGCCAGCAGCCTTCGCCAAGGTGACGAGCAGTACTTC. The rearrangement uses TRBV12-3 or TRBV12-4 and TRBJ2-7; D is uncertain. This CDR3 spans 13 amino acids. Trimming stripped 6 bases from V and 5 bases from J, with 14 bases between.